These 18 T cell receptor beta chains came from one sample sequenced in a study of CD8+CD57+ T cells in acquired aplastic anemia. Profiling that covered TCR beta VDJ and CDR3 relied on genomic DNA as its template. TCRdb called the reads again in MiXCR, with one record for every CDR3 protein. Altogether 98,000 or so distinct CDR3 sequences are present, around 50% being singletons, with the ten largest covering roughly 31%. The sequenced sample consisted of sorted CD4+, CD8+, or CD8+CD57+ T cells (not recorded which) from PBMCs. The receptors originated from a human donor in good health, serving as a control.

CDR3: CATREAGAYNEHF. Here the CDR3 DNA reads TGTGCCACCAGGGAAGCGGGGGCTTACAATGAGCATTTT. The chain is built from TRBV24-1 and TRBJ1-5; D possibly corresponds to TRBD1 (6 bases). This CDR3 spans 13 amino acids. CDR1 and CDR2 from the germline V gene are KGHDR and SFDVKD. The V end lost 7 bases, the J end lost 14 bases, and 20 bases lay between the germline ends.

In this sample, this clonotype turned up many times. The V gene is TRBV12-1, the J gene TRBJ2-3; TRBD2 was called by the table and not checked on the DNA. TRBV12-1 is noted as a pseudogene. This CDR3 is 20 amino acids long. The CDR3 reads CASSSSPGTSGGPFTDTQYF. CDR3 nucleotide sequence: TGTGCCAGCAGCTCCTCGCCCGGGACTAGCGGGGGACCCTTCACAGATACGCAGTATTTT.

The V and J genes are TRBV6-2 or TRBV6-3 and TRBJ2-2; possibly TRBD1 for D (6 bases). Trimming removed 0 bases from V and 3 bases from J, with 11 bases in between. The CDR3 totals 16 residues. Germline CDR1 reads MNHEY; CDR2 reads SVGEGT. Here the CDR3 reads CASSYSMQGYTGELFF. The DNA for the CDR3 is TGTGCCAGCAGTTACTCGATGCAGGGGTACACCGGGGAGCTGTTTTTT.

This clonotype was detected many times. The rearrangement joins TRBV2 to TRBJ2-1; 10 bases align to TRBD2. This CDR3 spans 16 amino acids. Losses at the gene ends were 6 bases for V and 7 bases for J; bases not matched to a gene: 12. Germline V lookup: CDR1 SNHLY, CDR2 FYNNEI. The CDR3 loop is CASRDDSLAGNNEQFF. The DNA of the CDR3 is TGTGCCAGCAGAGACGACTCACTAGCGGGGAATAATGAGCAGTTCTTC.

This clonotype was recorded at least ten times. V gene TRBV2 combines with J gene TRBJ1-1; maybe TRBD1 (5 bases). Trimming left V 8 bases short and J 3 bases short, with 22 bases between. From germline, CDR1 is SNHLY and CDR2 FYNNEI. CDR3 length: 16 residues. In DNA, the CDR3 is TGTGCCAGCGAGGGCCCAGGGCGGATTGAGGACACTGAAGCTTTCTTT. Protein product: CASEGPGRIEDTEAFF.

The gene calls are TRBV7-8 and TRBJ2-7; D is perhaps TRBD2 (6 bases). Looked up from germline, CDR1 is SGHVS and CDR2 is FQNEAQ. V was shortened by 5 bases and J by 3 bases, with 11 bases between the two germline ends. The CDR3 runs to 13 residues. The CDR3 coding sequence is TGTGCCAGCAGCCGGGACTCTCTCTACGAGCAGTACTTC. This translates into CASSRDSLYEQYF.

The chain uses TRBV2 and TRBJ1-3; no reliable D call. Trimming stripped 5 bases from V and 1 base from J, with 12 bases between. Germline values: CDR1 SNHLY, CDR2 FYNNEI. The CDR3 is made up of 15 amino acids. The CDR3: CASSYEPGSGNTIYF. The DNA of the CDR3 is TGTGCCAGCAGTTACGAGCCGGGGTCTGGAAACACCATATATTTT.

The sample holds many counts of this clonotype. The J gene is TRBJ1-2, the V gene TRBV9, with TRBD1 matching 9 bases. Losses at the gene ends were 0 bases for V and 4 bases for J; bases not matched to a gene: 10. Germline assignment: CDR1 SGDLS and CDR2 YYNGEE. CDR3 length: 17 residues. The CDR3 DNA follows: TGTGCCAGCAGCGTAGATTTTATGGGACAGGGCGGCTATGGCTACACCTTC. This encodes CASSVDFMGQGGYGYTF.

By share of the sample, this clonotype is medium-sized. This chain uses TRBV2 with TRBJ1-1; D is perhaps TRBD1 (5 bases). Trimming pared 4 bases from V and 1 base from J, leaving 13 bases between. Germline-derived CDR1 and CDR2 are SNHLY and FYNNEI. The CDR3 consists of 15 residues. CDR3 region: CASSGSDKANTEAFF. The DNA of the CDR3 is TGTGCCAGCAGTGGTTCGGACAAGGCGAACACTGAAGCTTTCTTT. Using reference TRBV2 and TRBJ1-1 for the parts outside the CDR3, the full variable domain is EPEVTQTPSHQVTQMGQEVILRCVPISNHLYFYWYRQILGQKVEFLVSFYNNEISEKSEIFDDQFSVERPDGSNFTLKIRSTKLEDSAMYFCASSGSDKANTEAFFGQGTRLTVV.

V gene TRBV19 combines with J gene TRBJ1-1, with D perhaps matching TRBD1 (6 bases). This CDR3 is 14 amino acids long. With 10 bases removed from V and 0 bases from J, the gap between germline ends came to 15 bases. Germline V lookup: CDR1 LNHDA, CDR2 SQIVND (reference sequence). The CDR3 spells CAMTRQAMNTEAFF. The CDR3 DNA follows: TGTGCCATGACGCGACAGGCCATGAACACTGAAGCTTTCTTT.

The gene calls are TRBV19 and TRBJ2-1; D call uncertain. Trimming left V 7 bases short and J 0 bases short, with 7 bases between. Germline V gene lookup returns CDR1 LNHDA and CDR2 SQIVND (reference sequence). The CDR3 extends over 13 amino acids. CDR3 residues: CASKEVSYNEQFF. In DNA, the CDR3 is TGTGCCAGTAAAGAAGTCTCCTACAATGAGCAGTTCTTC.

The chain links TRBV12-3 or TRBV12-4 to TRBJ2-5; the match to TRBD1 covers 10 bases. V lost 5 bases, J lost 2 bases, and 8 bases stayed unmatched. The CDR3 runs to 16 residues. DNA of the CDR3: TGTGCCAGCAGTCCCGCCGGACAGGGGGATCAAGAGACCCAGTACTTC. Translation gives CASSPAGQGDQETQYF.

This clonotype was seen repeatedly, ten times or more. A read error may produce the germline difference seen at one junction end. Here the CDR3 reads CASSYPPSGGDYEQYF. The DNA of the CDR3 is TGTGCCAGTAGTTACCCTCCTAGCGGGGGGGACTACGAGCAGTACTTC. The rearrangement links TRBV6-2 or TRBV6-3 to TRBJ2-7, with 12 bases fitting TRBD2. The CDR3 extends over 16 amino acids. Germline lookup yields CDR1 MNHEY and CDR2 SVGEGT.

There are many counts of this clonotype. This rearrangement joins TRBV27 to TRBJ2-7, with a weak D call TRBD1 (5 bases). The CDR3 consists of 13 residues. V dropped 2 bases and J dropped 7 bases, with 12 bases sitting between them. The germline V gene encodes CDR1 MNHEY and CDR2 SMNVEV (reference sequence). The CDR3 protein is CASSLKGHREQYF. The DNA of the CDR3 is TGTGCCAGCAGTTTAAAAGGACACCGTGAGCAGTACTTC.

In the case of this clonotype: The conserved phenylalanine or tryptophan is not found at the CDR3 terminus, so this likely reflects a read error. The chain carries TRBV25-1 and TRBJ2-7; tentatively, D is TRBD1 or TRBD2 (5 bases each). V gave up 6 bases and J gave up 3 bases, with 18 bases separating them. Germline assignment: CDR1 MGHDK and CDR2 SYGVNS. The CDR3 has 15 amino acids. CDR3 sequence (DNA): TGTGCCAGCAGCCAATTCCGGGACGGAGGCTACGAGCAGTACTCC. Translating it yields CASSQFRDGGYEQYS.

The V and J genes are TRBV9 and TRBJ2-7; 7 bases map to TRBD1. The junction had 8 bases not matched to a gene; V was cut back by 4 bases and J by 4 bases. Germline CDR1 reads SGDLS; CDR2 reads YYNGEE. This CDR3 region has 14 residues. In nucleotides, the CDR3 is TGTGCCAGCAGCCCTGGGAACAGGGGATACGAGCAGTACTTC. Its translation is CASSPGNRGYEQYF.

This sequence joins TRBV24-1 and TRBJ2-1; D is undetermined. The CDR3 totals 13 residues. CDR1 KGHDR and CDR2 SFDVKD come from the germline V gene. V shed 5 bases and J shed 1 base, with 5 bases lying between them. CDR3 in amino acids: CATSVGSYNEQFF. The CDR3 DNA is TGTGCCACCAGTGTGGGTTCCTACAATGAGCAGTTCTTC.

CDR3 amino acids: CATSVGAGGRETQYF. The CDR3 DNA sequence: TGTGCCACCAGTGTCGGTGCGGGGGGGCGGGAGACCCAGTACTTC. This sequence joins TRBV24-1 and TRBJ2-5; 9 bases align to TRBD2. Germline values: CDR1 KGHDR, CDR2 SFDVKD. This CDR3 contains 15 residues. Unmatched junction bases numbered 8, after V lost 5 bases and J lost 5 bases.